The rows below give T cell receptor beta chains drawn from one sample of a study of T cell changes during pregnancy in multiple sclerosis. The data were produced by immunoSEQ multiplex PCR, yet TCRdb's version contains in-frame clones alone and is incomplete. This sample yields about 61,000 clones, of which just under 90% are seen a single time; 0.85% to 0.95% belongs to the top ten. This specimen consisted of peripheral blood, obtained in the first trimester of pregnancy. These receptors all stem from a female donor in good health, enrolled as a control in a pregnancy study. The CDR3 runs from the conserved cysteine through the conserved F or W. The order of the fields is J gene, D gene, V gene, CDR3 protein. A D gene is named only where the DNA matches it firmly.

>TRBJ1-2|TRBD1|TRBV11-3
CASSLGPGTGSGYTF
>TRBJ2-1|TRBD2|TRBV19
CASRTVAGGTYNEQFF
>TRBJ1-2|.|TRBV19
CASNHRADYGYTF
>TRBJ2-5|TRBD2|TRBV6-1
CASSGLAGGQETQYF
>TRBJ1-2|TRBD1|TRBV11-2
CASSSRLTQGTRYGYTF
>TRBJ2-7|.|TRBV25-1
CASRWRADSSYEQYF
>TRBJ1-2|.|TRBV11-3
CASSPPYGGPNYGYTF
>TRBJ2-5|TRBD2|TRBV29-1
CSVEMTSEAVETQYF
>TRBJ1-1|.|TRBV9
CASSPQGIPMNTEAFF
>TRBJ1-4|.|TRBV11-3
CASSLRIGAGEKLFF
>TRBJ2-5|.|TRBV4-1
CASSSGVGHQETQYF
>TRBJ2-7|.|TRBV4-3
CASSQDSYEQYF
>TRBJ1-1|.|TRBV6-5
CASSTGDTEAFF
>TRBJ2-7|.|TRBV19
CASSIASGTYEQYF
>TRBJ2-2|TRBD2|TRBV6-1
CAGWSGGNTGELFF
>TRBJ1-4|.|TRBV6-1
CASSTGPTNEKLFF
>TRBJ1-2|.|TRBV10-3
CAISELGREGRYGYTF
>TRBJ1-1|.|TRBV7-6
CASSLDGGGNTEAFF
>TRBJ2-2|TRBD2|TRBV5-1
CASSWSSGGAGELFF
>TRBJ1-2|TRBD1|TRBV6-6
CASSYRGDRATHGYTF
>TRBJ2-2|.|TRBV19
CASSMRYTGELFF
>TRBJ2-3|TRBD2|TRBV19
CASSIDLAVDTQYF
>TRBJ1-5|TRBD1|TRBV30
CAWSDYLGQGVNQPQHF
>TRBJ2-1|.|TRBV6-6
CASSGTSIEDEQFF
>TRBJ2-7|.|TRBV20-1
CSASREEQYF
>TRBJ1-1|TRBD1|TRBV6-5
CASSYSEQGIGTEAFF
>TRBJ1-3|TRBD1|TRBV7-2
CASSEPIRQGETGNTIYF
>TRBJ1-1|.|TRBV7-3
CASSSQMNTEAFF
>TRBJ2-3|.|TRBV6-1
CASTLNLGGGDTQYF
>TRBJ1-2|.|TRBV19
CASSIISNYGYTF
>TRBJ1-2|.|TRBV2
CASSLGGNYGYTF
>TRBJ2-1|TRBD1|TRBV15
CATSRERTGAYNEQFF
>TRBJ2-1|TRBD1|TRBV18
CASSPPDREVYNEQFF
>TRBJ2-5|TRBD2|TRBV7-2
CASSSGLDMKTQYF
>TRBJ2-2|TRBD2|TRBV4-3
CASSQDRGVAGELFF
>TRBJ1-5|.|TRBV13
CASSSENRWPQHF
>TRBJ2-3|.|TRBV11-1
CASSHRGEDTDTQYF
>TRBJ2-5|TRBD2|TRBV18
CASSPRGGRETQYF
>TRBJ2-7|.|TRBV13
CASNYATGHTVSEQYF
>TRBJ1-1|.|TRBV7-6
CASSPSPPSLNTEAFF
>TRBJ1-2|TRBD1|TRBV4-3
CASSQAGQGSYGYTF
>TRBJ2-2|TRBD1|TRBV15
CATSRLTGGAGELFF
>TRBJ2-3|TRBD1|TRBV11-3
CASSLGRQGGRTDTQYF
>TRBJ1-3|TRBD1|TRBV4-1
CASSQEGTGSSGNTIYF
>TRBJ2-2|.|TRBV5-1
CASSFSRDIPGELFF
>TRBJ2-2|.|TRBV6-1
CAGLSTDTGELFF
>TRBJ2-3|TRBD2|TRBV5-1
CASSRKTSGGADTQYF
>TRBJ1-1|.|TRBV10-2
CASSEGAVLNTEAFF
>TRBJ1-1|.|TRBV18
CASSGQMNTEAFF
>TRBJ2-7|.|TRBV9
CASSPPGSSYEQYF
>TRBJ1-5|.|TRBV6-6
CASKIEGQPQHF
>TRBJ1-2|.|TRBV5-1
CASSLAGGALTYGYTF